The TCR beta chain under discussion was sequenced for a study of shared clonotypes between healthy human individuals. Turning to the study itself: Donors had three CD4 naive, three CD4 memory, two CD8 naive and one CD8 memory plate apiece.

The CDR3 loop spans 14 amino acids. CDR1 and CDR2 from the germline V gene are MDHEN and SYDVKM. Trimming removed 7 bases at V and 7 bases at J, with 17 bases between. Deep level was the assay's run setting. Clones were read by immunoSEQ multiplex PCR, and TCRdb kept only the in-frame ones, dropping some. The table lists about 550,000 clones, less than 97% of them singletons. CD8 cells classed as naive were CD45RO-negative and positively selected for CCR7, excluding terminally differentiated effector memory CD45RA+ cells. The study drew all its donors from Caucasian adults living in Nashville, Tennessee.

The chain couples TRBV28 to TRBJ1-5, with a possible D match to TRBD1 (6 bases). The sequencing sample was made of naive CD8+ T cells sorted from blood. The sequence came from a woman in her 30s in good health. CDR3 bases: TGTGCCAGCATCCCACAGGGTAGAGGCCAGCCCCAGCATTTT. It codes for CASIPQGRGQPQHF.